These 13 T cell receptor beta chains were sequenced from one sample in a study of cytomegalovirus exposure and HLA in healthy donors. The PCR employed 60 Vbeta primers together with 13 Jbeta primers. Clones were read by immunoSEQ multiplex PCR, and TCRdb kept only the in-frame ones, dropping some. The sample includes 85,000 to 130,000 clones, around 85% of them seen just once. Sequencing was carried out using PBMCs. Every receptor here comes from a man aged 60-69 years in good health and CMV-seronegative.

The V gene is TRBV2, the J gene TRBJ1-2; no clear D. With 1 base removed from V and 4 bases from J, the gap between germline ends came to 7 bases. There are 13 residues in the CDR3. Germline CDR1 SNHLY, CDR2 FYNNEI. DNA of the CDR3: TGTGCCAGCAGTGAAGAAACAGTCTATGGCTACACCTTC. Amino acid sequence: CASSEETVYGYTF.

This sequence joins TRBV15 and TRBJ2-5; TRBD2 matches 9 bases. Trimming took 5 bases from V and 2 from J; bases not matched to a gene: 6. The V gene's germline CDR1 is LNHNV and CDR2 YYDKDF (reference sequence). This CDR3 is built from 15 residues. The CDR3 bases are TGTGCCACCAGCTGGGGCGGGGGGGTACAAGAGACCCAGTACTTC. It codes for CATSWGGGVQETQYF. Full variable domain (remainder filled in from reference TRBV15 and TRBJ2-5): DAMVIQNPRYQVTQFGKPVTLSCSQTLNHNVMYWYQQKSSQAPKLLFHYYDKDFNNEADTPDNFQSRRPNTSFCFLDIRSPGLGDTAMYLCATSWGGGVQETQYFGPGTRLLVL.

The V and J genes are TRBV7-2 and TRBJ1-3, with 7 bases fitting TRBD1. There are 16 residues in the CDR3. Trimming removed 3 bases from V and 2 bases from J; junction bases left unmatched: 7. From germline, CDR1 is SGHTA and CDR2 FQGNSA. CDR3 protein: CASSFRQGSAGNTIYF. CDR3 coding DNA: TGTGCCAGCAGCTTCCGACAGGGTTCGGCTGGAAACACCATATATTTT.

The chain links TRBV14 to TRBJ1-6; 8 bases are a match to TRBD1. Looked up from germline, CDR1 is SGHDN and CDR2 is FVKESK. CDR3 length: 15 amino acids. V trimming: 3 bases; J trimming: 8 bases; junction bases outside the gene matches: 6. CDR3 sequence reads: CASSHLTGVDSPLHF. The CDR3, as DNA: TGTGCCAGCAGCCATTTGACAGGGGTCGATTCACCCCTCCACTTT.

The table lists this clone with a count of one. Sequence at one end of the junction differs from germline and may be a read error. This chain connects TRBV4-1 to TRBJ2-4; TRBD1 matches 10 bases. Germline assignment: CDR1 MGHRA and CDR2 YSYEKL. The CDR3 consists of 12 residues. This CDR3 is CASSPDRDRGDF. In DNA, the CDR3 is TGCGCCAGCAGCCCCGACCGGGACAGGGGAGACTTC.

The chain is built from TRBV6-1 and TRBJ1-2; the match to TRBD1 covers 9 bases. CDR1 and CDR2 from the germline V gene are MNHNS and SASEGT. J was trimmed by 7 bases and V by 4 bases; bases with no gene match: 7. The CDR3 length is 14 residues. Written as DNA, the CDR3 is TGTGCCAGCAGTGGCATGACAGGGGGTCTTGGCTACACCTTC. Its translation is CASSGMTGGLGYTF.

V usage is TRBV28 and J usage is TRBJ1-5, with D perhaps matching TRBD1 (5 bases). The V end was cut by 7 bases, the J end by 1 base, with 23 bases between. Per germline, CDR1 MDHEN and CDR2 SYDVKM. The length of the CDR3 is 18 residues. This CDR3 is CASTRQGTSWSSNQPQHF. CDR3 nucleotide sequence: TGTGCCAGCACACGCCAAGGGACTTCTTGGTCAAGCAATCAGCCCCAGCATTTT.

CDR3 residues: CASRYSLFSPLHF. CDR3 nucleotide sequence: TGTGCCAGCCGGTACAGCCTTTTTTCACCCCTCCACTTT. The V call is TRBV5-6, the J call TRBJ1-6; D gene uncertain. Trimming took off 7 bases at V and 9 bases at J, with 14 bases between the two ends. CDR1 is SGHDT, CDR2 YYEEEE, per germline. This CDR3 comprises 13 residues. Full variable domain (remainder filled in from reference TRBV5-6 and TRBJ1-6): DAGVTQSPTHLIKTRGQQVTLRCSPKSGHDTVSWYQQALGQGPQFIFQYYEEEERQRGNFPDRFSGHQFPNYSSELNVNALLLGDSALYLCASRYSLFSPLHFGNGTRLTVT.

The V call is TRBV18, the J call TRBJ1-1, with D hard to call. Looked up from germline, CDR1 is KGHSH and CDR2 is LQKENI. The CDR3 runs to 13 residues. Deletions cut 6 bases from V and 10 bases from J, with 18 bases between. The CDR3 region has the DNA TGTGCCAGCTCCAACGAGGACTTTGGGAGAGCTTTCTTT. Translating gives CASSNEDFGRAFF.

As regards this clone: The junction differs from germline at one of its ends, possibly a read error. V is TRBV6-6 and J is TRBJ1-1; 7 positions match TRBD1. Germline V gives CDR1 MNHNY, CDR2 SVGAGI (reference sequence). The CDR3 has 16 residues. The CDR3 loop reads CASTNPRQGLNTEDFF. The CDR3 bases are TGTGCCAGCACAAACCCCCGACAGGGCCTGAACACTGAAGATTTCTTT.

The chain has TRBV7-9 and TRBJ1-6; 11 nucleotides agree with TRBD1. This CDR3 spans 17 amino acids. Looked up from germline, CDR1 is SEHNR and CDR2 is FQNEAQ (reference sequence). After removal of 5 bases from V and 1 base from J, the junction contained 4 bases not matched to a gene. CDR3 in amino acids: CASSRGTGGSYNSPLHF. The CDR3 nucleotides are TGTGCCAGCAGCCGGGGGACAGGGGGATCCTATAATTCACCCCTCCACTTT.

In this sample, this clone turned up once. This chain uses TRBV19 with TRBJ2-5; TRBD1 is a possible D gene (5 bases). Trimming left V 9 bases short and J 5 bases short, with 10 bases between. The CDR3 runs 11 residues. The germline CDR1 and CDR2 sequences are LNHDA and SQIVND (reference sequence). CDR3 coding DNA: TGTGCCAGCCAGGGCAGGGAGACCCAGTACTTC. It codes for CASQGRETQYF.

The chain couples TRBV11-3 to TRBJ1-3; 10 positions match TRBD1. With V trimmed by 4 bases and J by 4 bases, 7 bases remained unmatched. The CDR3 is made up of 16 amino acids. Germline V gene data show CDR1 as SGHNT and CDR2 as YENEEA. The CDR3: CASSSGQGISGNTIYF. CDR3 nucleotides: TGTGCCAGCAGCTCGGGACAGGGGATCTCCGGAAACACCATATATTTT.